This T cell receptor beta chain derives from a study of a mutant IDH1 vaccine in newly diagnosed glioma. Study background: Patients had eight vaccinations, in weeks 1, 3, 5, 7, 11, 15, 19 and 23. Patients were pretreated with radiotherapy, temozolomide, or both, mostly both. General study points: Changes to the top peripheral T cell clonotypes appeared unrelated to pseudoprogression.

Trimming removed 5 bases from V and 6 bases from J; junction bases left unmatched: 4. CDR3 size: 14 residues. CDR1 is SGHVS and CDR2 is FNYEAQ in the germline V gene. Time point denoted: week 23, last vaccination. A single vaccine dose contained 300 ug of mutant IDH1 20-mer peptide, and topical imiquimod was used with it. Patients carried new grade 3 or 4 IDH1-mutant astrocytomas lacking nuclear ATRX. The method was immunoSEQ multiplex PCR; TCRdb's version includes in-frame clones alone and lacks a portion of them. The sample has around 41,000 clones; more than 60% are singletons. Concerning this clone: Its cognate antigen is unknown. Within the sample, other DNA sequences also encode this same CDR3.

This TCR came from a woman aged 40 to 55 with glioma. Some clones in this sample may be carry-over from other donors' samples. The sample consisted of PBMCs, taken from a glioma patient whose treatment included an IDH1 peptide vaccine. The chain carries TRBV7-6 and TRBJ1-5; 10 bases are shared with TRBD1. The CDR3 loop is CASSLGQGGQPQHF. The DNA for the CDR3 is TGTGCCAGCAGCCTCGGACAGGGGGGTCAGCCCCAGCATTTT.